The sequence of this TCR beta chain was determined in a study of cytomegalovirus exposure and HLA in healthy donors. The J segment lost 2 bases and the V segment lost 4 bases, leaving 5 bases of the junction unmatched. This CDR3 has 16 amino acids. CDR1 is SGDLS and CDR2 is YYNGEE in the germline V gene. PCR amplification relied on 60 Vbeta primers (plus 13 Jbeta primers). Profiling relied on immunoSEQ multiplex PCR, and the TCRdb table lists in-frame clones only, not all of them. Of fewer than 200,000 clones in the sample, 75% to 85% were seen once. All the people who gave samples were healthy bone marrow donors. The study's findings and limits: In a later analysis, several top co-occurrence clusters appeared linked to parvovirus B19, influenza, CMV and Epstein-Barr virus.

A note on this clone: The antigen is unknown.

Input material: PBMCs. The receptor comes from a young woman in good health and CMV-seronegative. The chain is built from TRBV9 and TRBJ2-6, with 8 nucleotides matching TRBD1. The chain's CDR3 is CASSKRTGTGANVLTF. In DNA, the CDR3 is TGTGCCAGCAGCAAGAGGACAGGGACTGGGGCCAACGTCCTGACTTTC. Combining the CDR3 with reference TRBV9 and TRBJ2-6 gives the whole variable domain DSGVTQTPKHLITATGQRVTLRCSPRSGDLSVYWYQQSLDQGLQFLIQYYNGEERAKGNILERFSAQQFPDLHSELNLSSLELGDSALYFCASSKRTGTGANVLTFGAGSRLTVL.